This TCR beta chain was identified in a study of identical twins. Overall study results and limits: Where out-of-frame alpha sequences were twin-shared, they showed excess low generation probability.

This CDR3 is 14 amino acids long. Germline CDR1 reads SQVTM; CDR2 reads ANQGSEA. The V and J ends lost 4 bases and 3 bases respectively, with 13 bases between them. Notes on this clonotype: What it binds is unknown.

cDNA carried unique molecular identifiers, and a universal primer site was added by template switching. TCRdb reprocessed the 5' RACE reads with MiXCR, giving one entry per CDR3 protein. The sample lists approximately 680,000 distinct CDR3 sequences, 7.1% occurring once. The same sample was also studied in work on yellow fever vaccine responses in identical twins.

The source of this sequence is a woman aged 18-29 years in good health. The material sequenced was PBMCs. The chain carries TRBV29-1 and TRBJ1-5; no clear D gene. The CDR3 sequence: CSVVWTAPNQPQHF. The CDR3 DNA sequence: TGCAGCGTTGTTTGGACCGCACCCAATCAGCCCCAGCATTTT.